This is a list of T cell receptor beta chains from one sample in a study of T cell changes during pregnancy in multiple sclerosis. TCRdb's copy holds only in-frame clones and misses some; the assay was immunoSEQ multiplex PCR. The repertoire holds 100,000 or so clones, almost 95% seen once, with less than 2.5% in the top ten. The sample was peripheral blood, taken in the third trimester of pregnancy. The receptors come from a female donor with multiple sclerosis, enrolled in a pregnancy study. Each CDR3 is given with its conserved first and last residue. A D gene is named only where the DNA matches it firmly. Rows give clone size only sometimes, using once, few, many, or a class for an expanded clone.

size,J,D,V,length,DNA,CDR3
NA,TRBJ2-1,NA,TRBV11-2,15,TGTGCCAGCAGCTTAGGCGGACAGCCTAACAATGAGCAGTTCTTC,CASSLGGQPNNEQFF
NA,TRBJ2-4,NA,TRBV27,16,TGTGCCAGCAGTTCGTTTCTTACTGGTGCCAAAAACATTCAGTACTTC,CASSSFLTGAKNIQYF
once,TRBJ2-2,TRBD2,TRBV28,16,TGTGCCAGCAGGCATTCTGGCGGGAGGAGACCCGGGGAGCTGTTTTTT,CASRHSGGRRPGELFF
NA,TRBJ2-3,NA,TRBV27,15,TGTGCCAGCAGCCCTCCGGGGAGGAAGGGAGATACGCAGTATTTT,CASSPPGRKGDTQYF
NA,TRBJ2-3,NA,TRBV28,11,TGTGCCAGCAGTCTCACAGATACGCAGTATTTT,CASSLTDTQYF
NA,TRBJ2-5,NA,TRBV5-8,13,TGTGCCAGCAGCTTGGAATACAGAGAGACCCAGTACTTC,CASSLEYRETQYF
NA,TRBJ2-2,NA,TRBV5-1,15,TGCGCCAGCAGCTTGGTCGGGAAGAACACCGGGGAGCTGTTTTTT,CASSLVGKNTGELFF
NA,TRBJ2-6,NA,TRBV5-6,15,TGTGCCAGCAGCTTGGTCCACTCTGGGGCCAACGTCCTGACTTTC,CASSLVHSGANVLTF
few,TRBJ1-5,NA,TRBV5-4,13,TGTGCCAGCAGCTTGGAAAGAGATCAGCCCCAGCATTTT,CASSLERDQPQHF
NA,TRBJ2-2,TRBD2,TRBV11-2,14,TGTGCCAGCAGAGCGGGAAGTAACACCGGGGAGCTGTTTTTT,CASRAGSNTGELFF
NA,TRBJ1-1,TRBD1,TRBV28,16,TGTGCCAGCAGTCCCCATCGACAGGGAGGTTGGACTGAAGCTTTCTTT,CASSPHRQGGWTEAFF
NA,TRBJ1-5,TRBD1,TRBV28,14,TGTGCCAGCCGCCCGGGACAGGTGCTCCAGCCCCAGCATTTT,CASRPGQVLQPQHF
NA,TRBJ2-5,TRBD2,TRBV6-1,13,TGTGCCAGCACTAGCGGGAAGGGGCAGACCCAGTACTTC,CASTSGKGQTQYF
NA,TRBJ2-1,TRBD2,TRBV7-8,15,TGTGCCAGCAGCTCCGGGACTAGCGGGTACAATGAGCAGTTCTTC,CASSSGTSGYNEQFF
NA,TRBJ2-3,TRBD2,TRBV13,17,TGTGCCAGCAGCTTAGCTGGTTGGGCGGGAGCCCCAGATACGCAGTATTTT,CASSLAGWAGAPDTQYF
NA,TRBJ1-1,NA,TRBV28,13,TGTGCCAGCGGGGCAGGCGTAAACACTGAAGCTTTCTTT,CASGAGVNTEAFF
NA,TRBJ2-1,TRBD1,TRBV2,15,TGTGCCAGCAGTGGTTTGGGCAGGGGGCGGAATGAGCAGTTCTTC,CASSGLGRGRNEQFF
once,TRBJ1-1,TRBD1,TRBV6-1,14,TGTGCCATCCAGACAGGGAGGATAGAAACTGAAGCTTTCTTT,CAIQTGRIETEAFF
NA,TRBJ1-2,NA,TRBV4-1,15,TGCGCCAGCAGCCAAGATTTTAGCAGGGATTATGGCTACACCTTC,CASSQDFSRDYGYTF
once,TRBJ2-1,TRBD2,TRBV2,14,TGTGCCAGCAGAGAAAGCCCGCAGGGACTAGCGCAGTTCTTC,CASRESPQGLAQFF
NA,TRBJ2-7,TRBD2,TRBV18,14,TGTGCCAGCTCACCACGAGGGAGGGACTACGAGCAGTACTTC,CASSPRGRDYEQYF
NA,TRBJ2-1,NA,TRBV5-1,13,TGCGCCAGCAGCCCTGGGCCTACAAATGAGCAGTTCTTC,CASSPGPTNEQFF
NA,TRBJ2-2,NA,TRBV28,16,TGTGCCAGCAGTTCGACTCAGCGGAAGAACACCGGGGAGCTGTTTTTT,CASSSTQRKNTGELFF
many,TRBJ1-5,NA,TRBV2,15,TGTGCCAGCAGCAAAAAAACCGGGTCCAATCAGCCCCAGCATTTT,CASSKKTGSNQPQHF
NA,TRBJ2-7,TRBD2,TRBV27,16,TGTGCCAGCAGTTTGAGGGCGGGAGCGAACTCCTACGAGCAGTACTTC,CASSLRAGANSYEQYF
once,TRBJ2-1,TRBD1,TRBV6-5,11,TGTGCCAGCAGCCGACAGGGCGAGCAGTTCTTC,CASSRQGEQFF
NA,TRBJ1-4,NA,TRBV6-6,14,TGTGCCAGCAGTTTTGCCACGGGTCTCGGGGGTCTGTTTTTT,CASSFATGLGGLFF
NA,TRBJ1-1,NA,TRBV28,13,TGTGCCAGCACCAAGGGAGCGAACACTGAAGCTTTCTTT,CASTKGANTEAFF
NA,TRBJ1-5,NA,TRBV7-9,16,TGTGCCAGCAGCTCATCGACAGGTTATAGCAATCGGCCCCAGCATTTT,CASSSSTGYSNRPQHF
once,TRBJ2-7,TRBD1,TRBV10-3,15,TGTGCCATCAGTGGGACAGGGGGCAACAGCTACGAGCAGTACTTC,CAISGTGGNSYEQYF
NA,TRBJ2-2,TRBD2,TRBV5-1,15,TGCGCCAGCAGCTATAGCGGGAGGTGGACCGGGGAGCTGTTTTTT,CASSYSGRWTGELFF
NA,TRBJ1-1,TRBD1,TRBV28,14,TGTGCCAGCAGCATGGACAGGGAGAGTCCGCGAGCTTTCTTT,CASSMDRESPRAFF
NA,TRBJ2-5,NA,TRBV6-1,17,TGTGCCAGCAGTGAAACCCCGACAGGGAGGTCGGAGGAGACCCAGTACTTC,CASSETPTGRSEETQYF
NA,TRBJ2-3,NA,TRBV28,16,TGTGCCAGCAGTTTATCGTTAGGGGGTAGTTTAGATACGCAGTATTTT,CASSLSLGGSLDTQYF
NA,TRBJ1-2,TRBD1,TRBV10-3,15,TGTGCCATCAGTGAAGAGGCAGGGGGCACCTATGGCTACACCTTC,CAISEEAGGTYGYTF
NA,TRBJ2-3,TRBD1,TRBV7-6,16,TGTGCCAGCAGCTTATATGGGACAGCCAGCACAGATACGCAGTATTTT,CASSLYGTASTDTQYF
once,TRBJ2-3,TRBD1,TRBV7-9,16,TGTGCCAGCAGCTCGGTGGGACAGGGCCCCACAGATACGCAGTATTTT,CASSSVGQGPTDTQYF
NA,TRBJ2-3,TRBD2,TRBV28,14,TGTGCCAGCAAGAGCGGGGGCAACACAGATACGCAGTATTTT,CASKSGGNTDTQYF
NA,TRBJ2-7,TRBD2,TRBV28,13,TGTGCCACCGTAGCGGGAGGGTCCTACGAGCAGTACTTC,CATVAGGSYEQYF
NA,TRBJ1-3,NA,TRBV5-1,16,TGCGCCAGCAGCTTGGCGAGTCAGGGCTTCGGAAACACCATATATTTT,CASSLASQGFGNTIYF